The 9 T cell receptor beta chains listed next were all sequenced from one sample in a study of cytomegalovirus exposure and HLA in healthy donors (dated by TCRdb to 2015 to 2018). The library was generated by the immunoSEQ multiplex PCR assay. TCRdb's version of the immuneACCESS table is confined to in-frame rearrangements and falls short of the full clone set. An unresolved V gene accounts for under half of the shortfall where checked; the remainder is of unknown origin. The sample table holds fewer than 150,000 clones, of which 80% to 90% were seen once. The top ten clonotypes cover approximately 4.5% of the sample. Source material: PBMCs. The source is a man younger than 35 in good health and CMV-seropositive.

The chain employs TRBV6-6 and TRBJ1-1; no clear D. The length of the CDR3 is 16 residues. Germline-derived CDR1 and CDR2 are MNHNY and SVGAGI (reference sequence). The ends were cut back, 0 bases at V and 3 bases at J, with 14 bases in the middle. The CDR3 sequence: CASSYSRRSADTEAFF. The CDR3 DNA reads TGTGCCAGCAGTTACTCGAGACGGTCGGCGGACACTGAAGCTTTCTTT.

This clone has ten or more counts. This chain joins TRBV7-9 and TRBJ1-4; TRBD1 agrees at 7 bases. The CDR3 has 15 amino acids. The germline CDR1 and CDR2 sequences are SEHNR and FQNEAQ (reference sequence). Trimming cost V 3 bases and J 7 bases; bases outside gene matches: 8. For the CDR3, the DNA is TGTGCCAGCAGCTTCCGACAGGGTAGAAGTGAAAAACTGTTTTTT. Translation gives CASSFRQGRSEKLFF. The full variable domain, its missing parts supplied by reference TRBV7-9 and TRBJ1-4, is DTGVSQNPRHKITKRGQNVTFRCDPISEHNRLYWYRQTLGQGPEFLTYFQNEAQLEKSRLLSDRFSAERPKGSFSTLEIQRTEQGDSAMYLCASSFRQGRSEKLFFGSGTQLSVL.

Many counts were recorded for this clone. The chain has TRBV6-5 and TRBJ1-6; 7 bases agree with TRBD1. Germline CDR1 reads MNHEY; CDR2 reads SVGAGI. J was trimmed by 10 bases and V by 4 bases; bases with no gene match: 4. The CDR3 covers 13 residues. The CDR3 DNA reads TGTGCCAGCAGTTTCCGGGACAGATCACCCCTCCACTTT. It codes for CASSFRDRSPLHF.

V and J are TRBV4-3 and TRBJ1-1; D not certain. CDR1 is LGHNA and CDR2 is YSLEER in the germline V gene. This CDR3 is 15 amino acids long. V shed 0 bases and J shed 1 base, with 9 bases lying between them. CDR3 residues: CASSQDGRENTEAFF. For the CDR3, the DNA is TGCGCCAGCAGCCAAGATGGGAGGGAGAACACTGAAGCTTTCTTT.

The sample holds a few counts of this clone. The V gene is TRBV7-9, the J gene TRBJ1-2; D might be TRBD1 (5 bases). The CDR3 spans 14 residues. V was shortened by 3 bases and J by 4 bases, with 12 bases between the two germline ends. Per germline, CDR1 SEHNR and CDR2 FQNEAQ (reference sequence). CDR3 nucleotides: TGTGCCAGCAGCTTTTGGGGCAGTATCTATGGCTACACCTTC. It encodes CASSFWGSIYGYTF.

CDR3 region: CASSYLQRGQAFF. CDR3 nucleotides: TGTGCCAGCAGTTACCTTCAAAGGGGGCAAGCTTTCTTT. The J gene is TRBJ1-1, the V gene TRBV6-6; 7 bases are shared with TRBD1. The germline CDR1 and CDR2 sequences are MNHNY and SVGAGI (reference sequence). The CDR3 covers 13 residues. The V gene end was trimmed by 2 bases and the J gene end by 9 bases; junction bases not matched to a gene: 6.

J is TRBJ1-6 and V is TRBV2; 9 positions match TRBD1. The CDR3 runs 15 residues. Trimming cost V 4 bases and J 7 bases; bases outside gene matches: 5. Germline V gives CDR1 SNHLY, CDR2 FYNNEI. The CDR3 sequence is CASSAGQGPNSPLHF. The CDR3 nucleotides read TGTGCCAGCAGTGCAGGACAGGGGCCCAATTCACCCCTCCACTTT.

This clone occurred once. CDR3 in DNA: TGCGCCAGCAGCTTGGAGGGTAGCGGGGTCACCCAGTACTTC. It is translated as CASSLEGSGVTQYF. The rearrangement joins TRBV5-1 to TRBJ2-5, with 8 bases aligning to TRBD2. After removal of 0 bases from V and 8 bases from J, the junction contained 6 bases not matched to a gene. The CDR3 is 14 residues long. CDR1 is SGHRS, CDR2 YFSETQ, per germline.

CDR3 residues: CASSLYSGGAYGYTF. DNA for the CDR3: TGTGCCAGCAGCTTATACTCCGGAGGAGCCTATGGCTACACCTTC. The chain links TRBV7-2 to TRBJ1-2; the D is unclear. The CDR3 totals 15 residues. The V gene lost 2 bases and the J gene lost 4 bases, with 14 bases spanning the gap. Germline loops: CDR1 SGHTA, CDR2 FQGNSA.